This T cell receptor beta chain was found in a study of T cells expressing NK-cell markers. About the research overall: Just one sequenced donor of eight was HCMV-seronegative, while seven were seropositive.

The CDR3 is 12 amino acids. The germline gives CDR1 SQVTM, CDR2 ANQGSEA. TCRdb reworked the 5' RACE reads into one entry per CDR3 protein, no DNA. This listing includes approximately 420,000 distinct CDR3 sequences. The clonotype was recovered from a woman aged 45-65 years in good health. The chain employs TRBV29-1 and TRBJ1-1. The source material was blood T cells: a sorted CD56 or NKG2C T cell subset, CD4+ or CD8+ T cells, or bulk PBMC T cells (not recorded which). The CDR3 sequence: CSVDGPTDGAFF.